Each of the 3 T cell receptor beta chains below was sequenced from the same sample in a study of beta chain features in type 1 diabetes. Isolated RNA was reverse transcribed in full, so expressed TCRB transcripts were sequenced. Libraries were prepared by immunoSEQ multiplex PCR; TCRdb keeps only in-frame clonotypes and omits some of them. Seen here are 200,000 to 250,000 clones, 11% observed once, and the top ten hold 1% to 1.5%. Sequencing used central memory CD4+ T cells from blood. Source of these receptors: a man between 18 and 35 years old in good health.

Only a few counts were recorded for this clone. The chain has TRBV4-2 and TRBJ2-1; D gene unclear. The V end was cut by 4 bases, the J end by 7 bases, with 11 bases between. Germline CDR1 LGHNA, CDR2 YNFKEQ. This CDR3 is built from 13 residues. CDR3 sequence (DNA): TGTGCCAGCAGCCCGTCTATCCGTAATGAGCAGTTCTTC. It is translated as CASSPSIRNEQFF.

This clone was counted a few times. J is TRBJ2-1 and V is TRBV29-1; D gene ambiguous. CDR1 is SQVTM, CDR2 ANQGSEA, per germline. V was clipped by 3 bases and J by 8 bases, with 11 bases between them. The CDR3 totals 12 residues. This chain's CDR3 is CSVDLGLDEQFF. CDR3 bases: TGCAGCGTTGATTTGGGGTTGGATGAGCAGTTCTTC.

This rearrangement joins TRBV19 to TRBJ1-5; possible D gene TRBD1, 6 bases. The CDR3 is 16 amino acids. Germline lookup yields CDR1 LNHDA and CDR2 SQIVND (reference sequence). Trimming cost V 3 bases and J 5 bases, with 17 bases left between them. DNA of the CDR3: TGTGCCAGTAGTATCCTCCCCGGGGGGGCATATCAGCCCCAGCATTTT. Amino acids: CASSILPGGAYQPQHF.